This T cell receptor beta chain emerged from a study of blood T cells in healthy people across ages. This clonotype was found a few times. The CDR3 sequence is 14 residues long. The germline CDR1 and CDR2 sequences are DFQATT and SNEGSKA (reference sequence). Through a sample-barcoded 5' primer and a J-beta primer mix, a second PCR was run for about 6 to 11 cycles. Each CDR3 protein gets one entry after TCRdb re-called the 5' RACE reads with MiXCR. Counted here are hundreds of thousands of distinct CDR3 sequences, approximately 25% occurring once; the ten biggest clones make up around 10%. Extraction of total RNA produced a minimum of 5.5 micrograms from each sample. The same data also contributed to another study, on T cells of mothers and their children.

This sequence originates from a boy younger than 18 in good health. This sequence joins TRBV20-1 and TRBJ2-5, with TRBD2 identical over 12 bases. The better agreement between TRBJ2-7 and the DNA end casts doubt on the J call. The source material was blood. The CDR3 is CSARTSGSTYEQYF. In DNA, the CDR3 is TGCAGTGCTAGGACTAGCGGGAGTACATACGAGCAGTACTTC.